A selection of T cell receptor beta chains follows, all from one sample in a study of tumor-infiltrating lymphocytes in oesophageal squamous cell carcinoma. TCRdb analysed the PCR reads with MiXCR anew, one entry per CDR3 protein. The sample consists of fewer than 7,500 distinct CDR3 sequences, less than 15% of them appearing once. The sample comprised esophageal tumor tissue. The receptor source for this set is a male donor with esophageal squamous cell carcinoma. CDR3s include the opening cysteine and the closing phenylalanine or tryptophan. D genes are given only for firm matches. The size field is filled for only some rows; it gives once, few, many or a size class.

size	D	V	J	CDR3	DNA
.	.	TRBV9	TRBJ2-3	CASSVGPSPTDTQYF	TGTGCCAGCAGCGTAGGACCTTCCCCCACAGATACGCAGTATTTT
few	.	TRBV5-4	TRBJ1-1	CASSQQGLNTEAFF	TGTGCCAGCAGCCAGCAGGGGTTGAACACTGAAGCTTTCTTT
many	TRBD1	TRBV27	TRBJ1-6	CASRLDRDNSPLHF	TGTGCCAGCAGGCTTGACAGGGATAATTCACCCCTCCACTTT
many	TRBD1	TRBV6-1	TRBJ2-2	CASSWGQEFGELFF	TGTGCCAGCAGTTGGGGACAGGAGTTCGGGGAGCTGTTTTTT
many	.	TRBV19	TRBJ2-1	CASSHVPSSYNEQFF	TGTGCCAGTAGTCATGTGCCTAGCTCCTACAATGAGCAGTTCTTC
many	TRBD1	TRBV12-3/TRBV12-4	TRBJ1-1	CASSQGQGNTEAFF	TGTGCCAGCAGTCAGGGACAGGGCAACACTGAAGCTTTCTTT
.	TRBD2	TRBV7-2	TRBJ2-7	CASSSRTSGGAYEQYF	TGTGCCAGCAGCTCCAGGACTAGCGGGGGGGCCTACGAGCAGTACTTC
many	.	TRBV19	TRBJ1-1	CASSIARLNTEAFF	TGTGCCAGTAGTATAGCACGCCTGAACACTGAAGCTTTCTTT
.	TRBD1	TRBV3-1	TRBJ1-1	CASSGGGTDEAFF	TGTGCCAGCAGCGGGGGGGGGACAGATGAAGCTTTCTTT
medium-sized	.	TRBV7-8	TRBJ1-2	CASSFTGGSGYTF	TGTGCCAGCAGCTTTACGGGGGGGAGCGGCTACACCTTC